Each of the 18 T cell receptor beta chains below was sequenced from the same sample in a study of blood T cell repertoires in COVID-19. The repertoire was sequenced with immunoSEQ multiplex PCR; TCRdb's copy has only in-frame clones and lacks some. The repertoire has around 470,000 clones, nearly 90% of them found once; the top ten carry 0.7% to 1%. Material for sequencing was peripheral blood. The receptors come from a man aged 18 to 30 with COVID-19, enrolled during active disease.

The V and J genes are TRBV7-2 and TRBJ1-4; 7 nucleotides line up with TRBD1. The length of the CDR3 is 14 residues. V shed 5 bases, J shed 3 bases, and the junction held 3 bases outside the gene matches. Germline assignment: CDR1 SGHTA and CDR2 FQGNSA. The CDR3 DNA is TGTGCCAGCAGCCAGGGGGTGTCTAATGAAAAACTGTTTTTT. It translates to CASSQGVSNEKLFF.

The V call is TRBV19, the J call TRBJ1-2; 8 bases are shared with TRBD1. Germline CDR1 and CDR2: LNHDA and SQIVND (reference sequence). This CDR3 has 16 residues. With 5 bases clipped from V and 8 bases from J, the junction kept 16 bases outside the gene matches. Here the CDR3 reads CASSSSPGTGLAGYTF. CDR3 sequence (DNA): TGTGCCAGTAGTTCGAGTCCCGGGACAGGTTTGGCAGGCTACACCTTC.

The rearrangement links TRBV12-2 to TRBJ1-1; the D segment call TRBD1 is taken from the table without a DNA check. TRBV12-2 is a documented pseudogene. The CDR3 is 15 residues long. The CDR3 loop reads CASRSPNRQGARAFF. The CDR3 DNA reads as TGTGCAAGTCGCTCCCCCAATCGACAGGGGGCACGAGCTTTCTTT.

J is TRBJ2-3 and V is TRBV5-4, with 7 bases aligning to TRBD1. The CDR3 is 14 amino acids. Germline V gene data show CDR1 as SGHNT and CDR2 as YYREEE (reference sequence). With 4 bases clipped from V and 4 bases from J, the junction kept 6 bases outside the gene matches. The CDR3 spells CASSVDQGADTQYF. CDR3 coding DNA: TGTGCCAGCAGCGTAGATCAGGGGGCAGATACGCAGTATTTT.

This chain links TRBV18 with TRBJ1-1, with 10 bases fitting TRBD1. Germline CDR1 is KGHSH and CDR2 is LQKENI. V gave up 3 bases and J gave up 2 bases; unmatched junction bases: 6. This CDR3 contains 16 residues. CDR3 region: CASSPNRDRGNTEAFF. The CDR3, as DNA: TGTGCCAGCTCACCCAACCGGGACAGGGGTAACACTGAAGCTTTCTTT.

This clone was detected a few times. The chain combines TRBV10-1 with TRBJ1-3, with no clear D. The CDR3 sequence is 14 residues long. Germline V CDR1 and CDR2: WNHNN, SYGVQD (reference sequence). V gave up 0 bases and J gave up 1 base, with 4 bases separating them. CDR3 sequence reads: CASSESPSGNTIYF. CDR3 DNA: TGCGCCAGCAGTGAGTCCCCATCTGGAAACACCATATATTTT.

V is TRBV4-1 and J is TRBJ2-3; 13 nucleotides align to TRBD2. V lost 3 bases, J lost 2 bases, and 5 bases stayed unmatched. Germline CDR1 and CDR2: MGHRA and YSYEKL. There are 17 residues in the CDR3. The CDR3 region has the DNA TGCGCCAGCAGCCATCCCGGACTAGCGGGGGTCACAGATACGCAGTATTTT. It is translated as CASSHPGLAGVTDTQYF.

The rearrangement joins TRBV6-2 or TRBV6-3 to TRBJ2-3; 11 nucleotides agree with TRBD2. The CDR3 runs 16 residues. Germline V CDR1 and CDR2: MNHEY, SVGEGT. V was clipped by 2 bases and J by 0 bases; unmatched bases: 1. The CDR3 is CASSYGTSGSTDTQYF. The CDR3 region has the DNA TGTGCCAGCAGTTACGGGACTAGCGGAAGCACAGATACGCAGTATTTT.

Here the CDR3 DNA reads TGTGCCAGCAGCTTGGGACAGGGGGGGACCCAGTACTTC. It encodes CASSLGQGGTQYF. The chain couples TRBV11-1 to TRBJ2-5; 11 nucleotides align to TRBD1. The J segment lost 7 bases and the V segment lost 3 bases, leaving 1 base of the junction unmatched. Germline V lookup: CDR1 SGHAT, CDR2 FQDESV (reference sequence). The CDR3 length is 13 residues.

The chain uses TRBV19 and TRBJ2-1; perhaps TRBD2 as D (5 bases). Germline V gives CDR1 LNHDA, CDR2 SQIVND (reference sequence). Between the trimmed V and J ends, which lost 3 bases and 11 bases, there was a span of 8 bases. The CDR3 consists of 11 residues. This CDR3 reads CASSIEGQQFF. Written as DNA, the CDR3 is TGTGCCAGTAGTATTGAGGGCCAGCAGTTCTTC.

The chain links TRBV19 to TRBJ2-1, with 10 bases that match TRBD1. The CDR3 is 16 amino acids. The germline V gene encodes CDR1 LNHDA and CDR2 SQIVND (reference sequence). V was pared by 6 bases and J by 7 bases, with 12 bases of the junction left unmatched. CDR3 loop: CASSPPTGGMMNEQFF. CDR3 DNA: TGTGCCAGTAGCCCCCCGACAGGGGGCATGATGAATGAGCAGTTCTTC.

The chain is built from TRBV27 and TRBJ2-7, with TRBD1 matching over 10 bases. Germline V gene sequence: CDR1 MNHEY, CDR2 SMNVEV (reference sequence). V gave up 10 bases and J gave up 0 bases; unmatched junction bases: 9. There are 15 residues in the CDR3. The CDR3 DNA follows: TGTGCCACCACCGGGACAGGGGTACACTCCTACGAGCAGTACTTC. Its protein is CATTGTGVHSYEQYF.

The rearrangement joins TRBV9 to TRBJ2-5; D unclear. Germline V lookup: CDR1 SGDLS, CDR2 YYNGEE. The ends were cut back, 0 bases at V and 5 bases at J, with 17 bases in the middle. This CDR3 contains 16 residues. The CDR3 bases are TGTGCCAGCAGCGTAGGCATGGGCTCTACGTGGGAGACCCAGTACTTC. Translation gives CASSVGMGSTWETQYF.

This sequence joins TRBV2 and TRBJ2-1, with a tentative D call TRBD2 (5 bases). Germline V CDR1 and CDR2: SNHLY, FYNNEI. The CDR3 extends over 12 amino acids. V gave up 11 bases and J gave up 4 bases, with 12 bases separating them. CDR3 bases: TGTGCCCACTTACGCGGGTACAATGAGCAGTTCTTC. Protein sequence: CAHLRGYNEQFF.

The chain has TRBV6-5 and TRBJ1-1; a weak D match, TRBD1 (5 bases). From germline, CDR1 is MNHEY and CDR2 SVGAGI. With 2 bases removed from V and 1 base from J, the gap between germline ends came to 5 bases. The CDR3 runs to 13 residues. CDR3 sequence (DNA): TGTGCCAGCAGTTACGACAGGAACACTGAAGCTTTCTTT. Translating gives CASSYDRNTEAFF.

The J gene is TRBJ2-2, the V gene TRBV7-3, with 8 positions matching TRBD1. The CDR3 is 14 residues long. J gave up 7 bases and V 4 bases, and 5 bases lay outside the gene matches. CDR1 and CDR2 from the germline V gene are SGHTA and FQGTGA. CDR3 residues: CASSSGQEYGELFF. CDR3 nucleotide sequence: TGTGCCAGCAGCTCGGGACAGGAATACGGGGAGCTGTTTTTT.

V usage is TRBV6-5 and J usage is TRBJ2-7; no definite D call. Germline assignment: CDR1 MNHEY and CDR2 SVGAGI. Trimming took 6 bases from V and 5 from J, leaving 17 bases between them. This CDR3 has 14 amino acids. The CDR3 loop is CASSYAQVRDEQYF. CDR3 nucleotides: TGTGCCAGCAGCTACGCCCAGGTCCGAGACGAGCAGTACTTC.

The chain joins TRBV7-2 to TRBJ1-1; D perhaps matches TRBD1 (5 bases). Trimming stripped 4 bases from V and 6 bases from J, with 15 bases between. CDR3 length: 14 amino acids. Germline CDR1 is SGHTA and CDR2 is FQGNSA. The CDR3: CASSWDSIRPEAFF. CDR3 sequence (DNA): TGTGCCAGCAGCTGGGACTCAATACGGCCTGAAGCTTTCTTT.